These 22 T cell receptor beta chains share one sample of origin, sequenced in a study of shared T cell receptors in the human thymus. Assay used: immunoSEQ multiplex PCR; TCRdb lists only in-frame clones, some missing. Among fewer than 700,000 clones listed, 85% to 90% were seen once. These data are also associated with another study on human thymus T cells.

Material for sequencing was thymocytes. The source is a boy in the first two years of life with a congenital heart defect.

The rearrangement uses TRBV28 and TRBJ1-5, with 7 bases fitting TRBD1. CDR1 and CDR2 (germline): MDHEN, SYDVKM. J was trimmed by 1 base and V by 6 bases; bases with no gene match: 9. This CDR3 is 16 amino acids long. CDR3 residues: CASSIPQGESNQPQHF. For the CDR3, the DNA is TGTGCCAGCAGCATCCCCCAGGGGGAGAGCAATCAGCCCCAGCATTTT.

V usage is TRBV28 and J usage is TRBJ2-1; 11 bases agree with TRBD2. V was clipped by 5 bases and J by 1 base; unmatched bases: 4. From germline, CDR1 is MDHEN and CDR2 SYDVKM. The CDR3 runs 16 residues. In DNA form, the CDR3 reads TGTGCCAGCAGTCCACTAGCGGGGGCTTCCTACAATGAGCAGTTCTTC. It codes for CASSPLAGASYNEQFF.

V and J are TRBV30 and TRBJ2-5; D is uncertain. Trimming shortened V by 1 base and J by 5 bases, and 8 bases separated the two germline ends. This CDR3 contains 12 residues. The germline gives CDR1 GTSNPN, CDR2 SVGIG (reference sequence). CDR3 loop: CAWSGAPETQYF. The CDR3 DNA follows: TGTGCCTGGAGTGGGGCCCCCGAGACCCAGTACTTC.

V and J are TRBV4-3 and TRBJ2-7; 7 nucleotides agree with TRBD1. Germline V gene data show CDR1 as LGHNA and CDR2 as YSLEER. The CDR3 length is 15 residues. Trimming took 0 bases from V and 1 from J; bases not matched to a gene: 3. CDR3 nucleotides: TGCGCCAGCAGCCAAGAACGGGACAGATCCTACGAGCAGTACTTC. Translation gives CASSQERDRSYEQYF.

The table lists this clone with a few counts. The chain links TRBV7-5 to TRBJ2-7; TRBD1 reflects the table's D call only, with no check against the DNA. TRBV7-5 corresponds to a pseudogene. The CDR3 length is 14 residues. Here the CDR3 reads CVRSSPGQGYEQYF. CDR3 coding DNA: TGTGTCAGAAGCTCTCCGGGACAGGGCTACGAGCAGTACTTC.

The chain couples TRBV19 to TRBJ1-1, with D possibly being TRBD1 (5 bases). The CDR3 length is 16 residues. V dropped 2 bases and J dropped 0 bases, with 13 bases sitting between them. CDR1 and CDR2 (germline): LNHDA, SQIVND (reference sequence). The CDR3: CASSISGGNMNTEAFF. The CDR3 DNA sequence: TGTGCCAGTAGTATATCGGGGGGGAACATGAACACTGAAGCTTTCTTT. The complete variable domain, with remaining parts taken from reference TRBV19 and TRBJ1-1, reads DGGITQSPKYLFRKEGQNVTLSCEQNLNHDAMYWYRQDPGQGLRLIYYSQIVNDFQKGDIAEGYSVSREKKESFPLTVTSAQKNPTAFYLCASSISGGNMNTEAFFGQGTRLTVV.

The V and J genes are TRBV4-2 and TRBJ2-5; no clear D. Trimming removed 0 bases from V and 2 bases from J, with 10 bases in between. The CDR3 runs to 15 residues. Germline V gene data show CDR1 as LGHNA and CDR2 as YNFKEQ. Here the CDR3 reads CASSQDLSGQETQYF. DNA of the CDR3: TGTGCCAGCAGCCAAGATCTTTCCGGGCAAGAGACCCAGTACTTC.

The chain recombines TRBV5-4 with TRBJ2-7; possible D gene TRBD2, 7 bases. Germline V gene sequence: CDR1 SGHNT, CDR2 YYREEE (reference sequence). Trimming took off 1 base at V and 6 bases at J, with 17 bases between the two ends. This CDR3 spans 15 amino acids. The CDR3 loop is CASSLRGEGSAEQYF. In DNA, the CDR3 is TGTGCCAGCAGCTTGAGGGGGGAGGGATCCGCCGAGCAGTACTTC.

This clone appeared a few times. The rearrangement links TRBV9 to TRBJ1-1; D may be TRBD1 (6 bases). CDR3 length equals 13 residues. CDR1 is SGDLS and CDR2 is YYNGEE in the germline V gene. Trimming cost V 2 bases and J 10 bases, with 15 bases left between them. CDR3 sequence (DNA): TGTGCCAGCAGCGTTTCGGGGGGCGGGGTAGCTTTCTTT. Encoded protein: CASSVSGGGVAFF.

V usage is TRBV7-6 and J usage is TRBJ2-7; 8 bases fit TRBD2. The V gene's germline CDR1 is SGHVS and CDR2 FNYEAQ. V trimming: 1 base; J trimming: 4 bases; junction bases outside the gene matches: 9. The CDR3 sequence is 16 residues long. DNA of the CDR3: TGTGCCAGCAGCTTAGTTCCTAGCGGGCTTCAATACGAGCAGTACTTC. It yields the protein CASSLVPSGLQYEQYF.

The CDR3: CASSPPGGEETQYF. Here the CDR3 DNA reads TGTGCCAGCTCACCACCGGGAGGGGAAGAGACCCAGTACTTC. The rearrangement uses TRBV18 and TRBJ2-5, with 7 bases matching TRBD2. The V and J ends lost 0 bases and 3 bases, in that order; junction bases with no gene match: 1. There are 14 residues in the CDR3. Germline V gives CDR1 KGHSH, CDR2 LQKENI.

The V and J genes are TRBV7-9 and TRBJ2-7; 8 bases match TRBD2. The V gene end was trimmed by 2 bases and the J gene end by 3 bases; junction bases not matched to a gene: 6. The CDR3 length is 15 residues. The germline V gene encodes CDR1 SEHNR and CDR2 FQNEAQ (reference sequence). CDR3 protein: CASSLTPSGSYEQYF. The CDR3 DNA reads as TGTGCCAGCAGCTTAACCCCCAGCGGGAGCTACGAGCAGTACTTC.

This chain joins TRBV9 and TRBJ2-1, with TRBD2 matching over 9 bases. The germline gives CDR1 SGDLS, CDR2 YYNGEE. V gave up 0 bases and J gave up 8 bases; unmatched junction bases: 12. This CDR3 spans 17 amino acids. The chain's CDR3 is CASSVGPPGLAHYEQFF. The CDR3 DNA reads TGTGCCAGCAGCGTAGGCCCTCCGGGACTAGCACACTATGAGCAGTTCTTC.

The J gene is TRBJ1-1, the V gene TRBV4-1; the D gene is possibly TRBD1 (6 bases). The CDR3 covers 17 residues. Trimming shortened V by 4 bases and J by 2 bases, and 20 bases separated the two germline ends. Germline V gene sequence: CDR1 MGHRA, CDR2 YSYEKL. CDR3 nucleotide sequence: TGCGCCAGCAGCCTTCCGGGGAGGGGGGTTGTAAACACTGAAGCTTTCTTT. Translating it yields CASSLPGRGVVNTEAFF.

V gene TRBV5-1 combines with J gene TRBJ2-3; 9 bases are shared with TRBD2. J gave up 3 bases and V 3 bases, and 11 bases lay outside the gene matches. This CDR3 has 17 amino acids. The V gene's germline CDR1 is SGHRS and CDR2 YFSETQ. The CDR3 spells CASSSNLAGEGTDTQYF. Written as DNA, the CDR3 is TGCGCCAGCAGCTCGAATTTAGCGGGAGAAGGGACAGATACGCAGTATTTT.

This clone was seen once. CDR3 nucleotides: TGTGCCAGCAGCAATAGAGCGGGAAGCGGAGATGAGCAGTTCTTC. Encoded protein: CASSNRAGSGDEQFF. The chain has TRBV11-3 and TRBJ2-1; 7 bases agree with TRBD2. The germline V gene encodes CDR1 SGHNT and CDR2 YENEEA. This CDR3 contains 15 residues. V trimming: 5 bases; J trimming: 8 bases; junction bases outside the gene matches: 12.

The V and J genes are TRBV11-1 and TRBJ2-2, with 7 positions matching TRBD1. CDR1 is SGHAT, CDR2 FQDESV, per germline (reference sequence). The CDR3 totals 15 residues. V was pared by 5 bases and J by 2 bases, with 5 bases of the junction left unmatched. The CDR3 DNA reads as TGTGCCAGCAGCCCCTACAGGGGAAACACCGGGGAGCTGTTTTTT. This sequence encodes CASSPYRGNTGELFF.

V usage is TRBV11-2 and J usage is TRBJ2-3; TRBD2 agrees at 12 bases. The CDR3 sequence is 17 residues long. Losses at the gene ends were 0 bases for V and 1 base for J; bases not matched to a gene: 2. Germline V CDR1 and CDR2: SGHAT, FQNNGV. In nucleotides, the CDR3 is TGTGCCAGCAGCTTAGATCGACTAGCGGGAGGCACAGATACGCAGTATTTT. Translated, it gives CASSLDRLAGGTDTQYF.

The CDR3 DNA follows: TGTGCCAGCAGTAAGATGAAGGGGTGGCCGAACTATGGCTACACCTTC. Its protein product is CASSKMKGWPNYGYTF. The chain combines TRBV28 with TRBJ1-2; tentatively, D is TRBD1 (5 bases). Trimming removed 5 bases from V and 2 bases from J, with 18 bases in between. Germline V CDR1 and CDR2: MDHEN, SYDVKM. The CDR3 extends over 16 amino acids.

This chain connects TRBV28 to TRBJ1-5, with D unclear. With 7 bases removed from V and 4 bases from J, the gap between germline ends came to 11 bases. CDR1 is MDHEN and CDR2 is SYDVKM in the germline V gene. CDR3 length equals 13 residues. The chain's CDR3 is CASTYGENQPQHF. The CDR3 DNA sequence: TGTGCCAGCACCTACGGGGAGAATCAGCCCCAGCATTTT.

The V and J genes are TRBV25-1 and TRBJ2-1; TRBD1 might be the D (6 bases). Trimming shortened V by 3 bases and J by 1 base, and 10 bases separated the two germline ends. This CDR3 is built from 15 residues. The germline V gene has CDR1 MGHDK and CDR2 SYGVNS. CDR3 coding DNA: TGTGCCAGCAGTGATTGGACAGAATCCTACAATGAGCAGTTCTTC. This gives the protein CASSDWTESYNEQFF.

The chain links TRBV10-3 to TRBJ2-1, with unresolved D. CDR1 ENHRY and CDR2 SYGVKD come from the germline V gene. V gave up 7 bases and J gave up 2 bases, with 9 bases separating them. CDR3 length: 13 amino acids. The CDR3 sequence: CAIIPPAYNEQFF. The DNA for the CDR3 is TGTGCCATCATTCCCCCTGCCTACAATGAGCAGTTCTTC.